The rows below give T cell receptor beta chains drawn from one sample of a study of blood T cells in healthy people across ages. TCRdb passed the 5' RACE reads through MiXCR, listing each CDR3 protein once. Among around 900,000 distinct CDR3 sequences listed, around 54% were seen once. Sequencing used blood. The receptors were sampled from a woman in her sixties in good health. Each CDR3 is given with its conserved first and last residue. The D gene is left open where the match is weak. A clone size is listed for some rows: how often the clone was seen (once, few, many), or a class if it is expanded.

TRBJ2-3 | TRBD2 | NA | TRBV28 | TGTGCCAGCAGTTTATTAGCTAGCGGGAGGTCTGGAGATACGCAGTATTTT | CASSLLASGRSGDTQYF
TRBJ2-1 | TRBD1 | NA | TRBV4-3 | TGCGCCAGCAGCCAAGATGTCAGGGGGTCCTACAATGAGCAGTTCTTC | CASSQDVRGSYNEQFF
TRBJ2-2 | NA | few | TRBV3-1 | TGTGCCAGCAGCCAATCCACTGACCGTCCCTTAATGGGCACCGGGGAGCTGTTTTTT | CASSQSTDRPLMGTGELFF
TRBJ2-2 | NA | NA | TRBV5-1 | TGCGCCAGCAGGCCCGGGACCAGGAACACCGGGGAGCTGTTTTTT | CASRPGTRNTGELFF
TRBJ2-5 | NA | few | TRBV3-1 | TGTGCCAGCAGCCCCTTAGCGTCAGTTTCGGAGACCCAGTACTTC | CASSPLASVSETQYF
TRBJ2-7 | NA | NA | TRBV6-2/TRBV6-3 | TGTGCCAGCAGCCGCGGGACCGACGAGCAGTACTTC | CASSRGTDEQYF
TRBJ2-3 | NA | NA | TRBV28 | TGTGCCAGCAGCTACGTAGCGGACACAGATACGCAGTATTTT | CASSYVADTDTQYF
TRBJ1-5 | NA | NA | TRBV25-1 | TGTGCCAGCAGTGAACCCGGGGGATTTGGCAATCAGCCCCAGCATTTT | CASSEPGGFGNQPQHF
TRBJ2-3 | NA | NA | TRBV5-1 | TGCGCCAGCAGTTTTCCCAGGGATAACACAGATACGCAGTATTTT | CASSFPRDNTDTQYF
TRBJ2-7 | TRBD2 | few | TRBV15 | TGTGCCACCAGCAGAGAAGGGACTAGCGGCTACGAGCAGTACTTC | CATSREGTSGYEQYF
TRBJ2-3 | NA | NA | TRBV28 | TGTGCCAGCAGTGACAGGGTAGCGGGGCATACGCAGTATTTT | CASSDRVAGHTQYF
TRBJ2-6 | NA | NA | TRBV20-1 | TGCAGTGCGGCCGAGGGGCGCGGAGGGGCCAACGTCCTGACTTTC | CSAAEGRGGANVLTF
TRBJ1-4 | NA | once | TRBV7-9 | TGTGCCGTAAACCGGAATGAAAAACTGTTTTTT | CAVNRNEKLFF
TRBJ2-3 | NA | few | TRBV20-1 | TGCAGTGCTAGAGATATTAAGGCAGTCAGCACAGATACGCAGTATTTT | CSARDIKAVSTDTQYF
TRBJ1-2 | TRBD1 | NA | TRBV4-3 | TGCGCCAGCAGCCATTCCGGGACAGGGGGTCACTACTACACCTTC | CASSHSGTGGHYYTF
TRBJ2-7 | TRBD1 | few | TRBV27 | TGTGCCAGCAGATTTCCGGGACAGGGGGCCGAGCAGTACTTC | CASRFPGQGAEQYF
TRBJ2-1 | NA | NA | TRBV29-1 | TGCAGCGTAGGGGCCGGGACGGCTTACCTCAATGAGCAGTTCTTC | CSVGAGTAYLNEQFF
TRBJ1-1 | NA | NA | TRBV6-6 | TGTGCCAGCGGCCCCCAATGGGCGAACACTGAAGCTTTCTTT | CASGPQWANTEAFF
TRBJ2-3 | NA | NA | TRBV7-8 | TGTGCCAGCAGTCAGTATGGGGGCGGGAGCACAGATACGCAGTATTTT | CASSQYGGGSTDTQYF
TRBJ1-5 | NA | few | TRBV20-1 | TGCAGTGCTACCAGACAGCTCAATCAGCCCCAGCATTTT | CSATRQLNQPQHF
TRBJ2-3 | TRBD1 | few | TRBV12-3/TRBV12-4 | TGTGCCAGCAGTTTTGACAGGGGGATTTCAGATACGCAGTATTTT | CASSFDRGISDTQYF
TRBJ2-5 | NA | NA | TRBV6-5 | TGTGCCAGCAGTTTTCAAGGTGGGAGCCAAGAGACCCAGTACTTC | CASSFQGGSQETQYF
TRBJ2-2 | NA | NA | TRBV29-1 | TGCAGCGTTGAAAAACAGGGTTTGACCGGGGAGCTGTTTTTT | CSVEKQGLTGELFF
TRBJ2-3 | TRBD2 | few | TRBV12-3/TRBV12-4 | TGTGCCAGCAGTGGATGGGCTAGCGGAGCAGATACGCAGTATTTT | CASSGWASGADTQYF
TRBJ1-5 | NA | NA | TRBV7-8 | TGTGCCAGCAGCCCAGGGGCAGTCTATAGCAATCAGCCCCAGCATTTT | CASSPGAVYSNQPQHF
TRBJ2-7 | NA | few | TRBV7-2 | TGTGCCAGCAGCTTTATCGGGGCCGAGCAGTACTTC | CASSFIGAEQYF
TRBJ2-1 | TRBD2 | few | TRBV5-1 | TGCGCCAGCAGCTTAACTAGCGGGAGAGGCCATGAGCAGTTCTTC | CASSLTSGRGHEQFF
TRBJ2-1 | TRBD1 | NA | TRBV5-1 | TGCGCCAGCAGCCACGGGACAGATACCCACAATGAGCAGTTCTTC | CASSHGTDTHNEQFF
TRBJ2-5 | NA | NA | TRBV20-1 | TGCAGTGCTAGGAGAACCGACCAGAACCAAGAGACCCAGTACTTC | CSARRTDQNQETQYF
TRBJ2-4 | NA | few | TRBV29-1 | TGCAGCGTTGATGTAGACAGGAAAAACATTCAGTACTTC | CSVDVDRKNIQYF
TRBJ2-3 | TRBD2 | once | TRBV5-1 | TGCGCCAGCAGCTGGACTAGCGGGACAGATACGCGGTATTTT | CASSWTSGTDTRYF
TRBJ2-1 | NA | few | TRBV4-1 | TGCGCCAGCACAGGGACAACCGCCGGTCGATCGGACAATGAGCAGTTCTTC | CASTGTTAGRSDNEQFF
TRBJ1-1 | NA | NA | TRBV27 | TGTGCCAGCGGCGCGAGGGGTGCGAACACTGAAGCTTTCTTT | CASGARGANTEAFF
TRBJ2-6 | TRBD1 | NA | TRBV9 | TGTGCCAGCAGCGGCTGGACAGGGGGTGTGGACTCTGGGGCCAACGTCCTGACTTTC | CASSGWTGGVDSGANVLTF
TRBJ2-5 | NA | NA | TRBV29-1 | TGCAGCGTTGAGGAGGTAGCCAAAGAGACCCAGTACTTC | CSVEEVAKETQYF
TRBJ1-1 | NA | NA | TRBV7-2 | TGTGCCAGCAGCTTTGTTTTGGGTTCTGAAGCTTTCTTT | CASSFVLGSEAFF
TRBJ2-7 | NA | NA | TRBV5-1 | TGCGCCAGCAGCTCCCAAATAGGGAGCGGCTTGTGGGACGAGCAGTACTTC | CASSSQIGSGLWDEQYF
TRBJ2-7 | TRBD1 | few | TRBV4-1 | TGCGCCAGCAGCCAAGGCCCCCAGGGGGAATCAACCTACGAGCAGTACTTC | CASSQGPQGESTYEQYF
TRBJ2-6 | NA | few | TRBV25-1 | TGTGCCAGCAAAATTTCTGGGGCCAACGTCCTGACTTTC | CASKISGANVLTF
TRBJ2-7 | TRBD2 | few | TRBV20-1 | TGCAGTGCTAGAGAAATTGTTGGTAGCGGGCCCTACGAGCAGTACTTC | CSAREIVGSGPYEQYF
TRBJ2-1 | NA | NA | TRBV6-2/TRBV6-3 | TGTGCCAGCAGCTCTCTGGGAAGCGGCTCCTACAATGAGCAGTTCTTC | CASSSLGSGSYNEQFF
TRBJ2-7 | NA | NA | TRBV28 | TGTGCCAGCAGGACAGACGCATTCAACGAGCAGTACTTC | CASRTDAFNEQYF
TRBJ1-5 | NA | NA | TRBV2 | TGTGCCAGCAGTGAAGCCGGTGTATTCGAGAATCAGCCCCAGCATTTT | CASSEAGVFENQPQHF
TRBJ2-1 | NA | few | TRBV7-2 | TGTGCCAGCAGCTCTAGCGTAAACTCCTACAATGAGCAGTTCTTC | CASSSSVNSYNEQFF
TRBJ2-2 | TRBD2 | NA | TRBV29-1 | TGCAGCGTTGAGGGGGTAGCGGGAGGGACCGGGGAGCTGTTTTTT | CSVEGVAGGTGELFF